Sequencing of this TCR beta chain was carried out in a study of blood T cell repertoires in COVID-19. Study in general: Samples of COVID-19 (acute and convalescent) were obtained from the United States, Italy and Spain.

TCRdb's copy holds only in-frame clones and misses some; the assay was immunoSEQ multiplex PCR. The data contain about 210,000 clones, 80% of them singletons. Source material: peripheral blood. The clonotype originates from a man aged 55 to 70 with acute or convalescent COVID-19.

The CDR3 coding sequence is TGTGCCAGCAGTCCCACAAAAGGGGGTGAAAAACTGTTTTTT. Translation gives CASSPTKGGEKLFF. This chain links TRBV6-4 with TRBJ1-4; a weak D match, TRBD1 (6 bases). The V gene lost 5 bases and the J gene lost 7 bases, with 14 bases spanning the gap. CDR3 length equals 14 residues. Per the germline V gene, CDR1 is MRHNA and CDR2 is SNTAGT.